The sequence of this T cell receptor (beta chain) was determined in a study of identifying expanded T cells in peripheral blood. Germline lookup yields CDR1 KGHSH and CDR2 LQKENI. The CDR3 consists of 17 residues. V shed 2 bases and J 6 bases; nucleotides not matched to a gene: 13. Method: immunoSEQ multiplex PCR; TCRdb's copy keeps in-frame clones and lacks some. The sample lists about 130,000 clones, 65% to 90% seen once, with less than 10% in the top ten. Input material: blood. The chain is built from TRBV18 and TRBJ2-3; TRBD1 aligns across 8 bases. This TCR was sampled from a person aged 18 to 75 in good health. CDR3 DNA: TGTGCCAGCTCACCATTCGAGGTGGCAGGGGGCGCGGATACGCAGTATTTT. Residues: CASSPFEVAGGADTQYF.